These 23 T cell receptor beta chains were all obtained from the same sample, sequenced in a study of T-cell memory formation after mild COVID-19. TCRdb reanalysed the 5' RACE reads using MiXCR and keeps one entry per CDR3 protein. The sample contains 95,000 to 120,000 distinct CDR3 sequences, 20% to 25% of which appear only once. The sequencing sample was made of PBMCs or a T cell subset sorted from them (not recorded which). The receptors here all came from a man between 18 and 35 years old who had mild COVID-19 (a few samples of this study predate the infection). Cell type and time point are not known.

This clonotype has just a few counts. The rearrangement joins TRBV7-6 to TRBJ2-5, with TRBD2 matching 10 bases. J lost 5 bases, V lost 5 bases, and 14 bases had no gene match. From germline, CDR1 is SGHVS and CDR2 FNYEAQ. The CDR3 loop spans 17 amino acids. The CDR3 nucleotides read TGTGCCAGCAGCCCCCGGGGAGCGGGGGGGCCGGTTGAGACCCAGTACTTC. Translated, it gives CASSPRGAGGPVETQYF.

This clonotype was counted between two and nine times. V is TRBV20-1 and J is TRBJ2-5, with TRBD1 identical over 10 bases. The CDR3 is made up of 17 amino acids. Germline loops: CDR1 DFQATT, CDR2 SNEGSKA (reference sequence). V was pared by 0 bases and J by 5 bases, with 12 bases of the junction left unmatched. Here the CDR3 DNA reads TGCAGTGCTAGAGACCGACAACGGGACAGGGGCCGGGAGACCCAGTACTTC. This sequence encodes CSARDRQRDRGRETQYF.

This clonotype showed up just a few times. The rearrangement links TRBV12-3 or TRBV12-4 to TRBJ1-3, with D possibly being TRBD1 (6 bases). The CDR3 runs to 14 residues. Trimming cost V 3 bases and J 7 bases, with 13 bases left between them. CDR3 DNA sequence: TGTGCCAGCAGTTTCCCCCCGGGGGCGAACACCATATATTTT. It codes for CASSFPPGANTIYF.

The CDR3 coding sequence is TGTGCCAGCAGTTCCCAGCCGGGCACTGAAGCTTTCTTT. This codes for CASSSQPGTEAFF. The chain employs TRBV6-5 and TRBJ1-1; D is unclear. Germline V gene lookup returns CDR1 MNHEY and CDR2 SVGAGI. The germline V and J ends were trimmed by 4 bases and 4 bases, with 10 bases remaining between them. The CDR3 sequence is 13 residues long.

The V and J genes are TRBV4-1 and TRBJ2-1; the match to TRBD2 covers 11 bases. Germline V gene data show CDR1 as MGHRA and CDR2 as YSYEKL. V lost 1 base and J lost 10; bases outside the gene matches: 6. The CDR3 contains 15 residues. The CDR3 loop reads CASSQVAGGPGEQFF. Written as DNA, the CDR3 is TGCGCCAGCAGCCAAGTAGCGGGGGGGCCGGGGGAGCAGTTCTTC.

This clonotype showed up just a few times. Here the CDR3 reads CASSEWGADYNEQFF. CDR3 sequence (DNA): TGTGCCAGCAGTGAATGGGGGGCGGACTACAATGAGCAGTTCTTC. The chain links TRBV25-1 to TRBJ2-1; possibly TRBD1 or TRBD2 for D (6 bases each). This CDR3 is built from 15 residues. In germline, CDR1 is MGHDK, CDR2 SYGVNS. V shed 1 base and J shed 3 bases, with 10 bases lying between them.

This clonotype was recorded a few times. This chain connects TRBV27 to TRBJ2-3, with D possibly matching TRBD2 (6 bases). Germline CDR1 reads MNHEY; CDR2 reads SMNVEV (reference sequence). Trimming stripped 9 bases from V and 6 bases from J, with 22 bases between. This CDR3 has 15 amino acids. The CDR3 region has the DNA TGTGCCAGTAGCGACCTGTCCACTAGCCTGGATACGCAGTATTTT. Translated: CASSDLSTSLDTQYF.

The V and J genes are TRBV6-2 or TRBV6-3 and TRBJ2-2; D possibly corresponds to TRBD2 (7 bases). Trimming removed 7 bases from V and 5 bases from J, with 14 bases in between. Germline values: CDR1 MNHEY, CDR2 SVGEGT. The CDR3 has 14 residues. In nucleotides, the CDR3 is TGTGCCAGCAATCGGGGGGCTCGGACCGGGGAGCTGTTTTTT. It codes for CASNRGARTGELFF.

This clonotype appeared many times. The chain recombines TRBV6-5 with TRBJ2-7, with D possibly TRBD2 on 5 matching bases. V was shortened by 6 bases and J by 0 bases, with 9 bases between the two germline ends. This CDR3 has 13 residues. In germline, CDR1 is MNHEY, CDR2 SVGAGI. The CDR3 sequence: CASRLAPSYEQYF. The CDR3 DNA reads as TGTGCCAGCAGGCTAGCCCCCTCCTACGAGCAGTACTTC.

The CDR3 reads CASSEAVPEKLFF. Here the CDR3 DNA reads TGTGCCAGCTCAGAAGCAGTTCCTGAAAAACTGTTTTTT. The V and J genes are TRBV18 and TRBJ1-4; D remains unclear. V lost 5 bases, J lost 7 bases, and 11 bases lay in between. Germline V gene sequence: CDR1 KGHSH, CDR2 LQKENI. The CDR3 is 13 amino acids.

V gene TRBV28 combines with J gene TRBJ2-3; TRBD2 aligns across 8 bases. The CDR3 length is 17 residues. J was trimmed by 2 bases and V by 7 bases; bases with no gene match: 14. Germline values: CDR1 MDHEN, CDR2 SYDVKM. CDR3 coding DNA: TGTGCCAGCACCACCCAATTCGGGGGGGCCTACACAGATACGCAGTATTTT. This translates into CASTTQFGGAYTDTQYF.

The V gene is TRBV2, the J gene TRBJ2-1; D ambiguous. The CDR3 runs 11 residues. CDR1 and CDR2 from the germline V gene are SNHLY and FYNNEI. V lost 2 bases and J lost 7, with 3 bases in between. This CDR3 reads CASSEWNEQFF. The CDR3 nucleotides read TGTGCCAGCAGTGAATGGAATGAGCAGTTCTTC. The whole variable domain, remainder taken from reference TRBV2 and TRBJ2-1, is EPEVTQTPSHQVTQMGQEVILRCVPISNHLYFYWYRQILGQKVEFLVSFYNNEISEKSEIFDDQFSVERPDGSNFTLKIRSTKLEDSAMYFCASSEWNEQFFGPGTRLTVL.

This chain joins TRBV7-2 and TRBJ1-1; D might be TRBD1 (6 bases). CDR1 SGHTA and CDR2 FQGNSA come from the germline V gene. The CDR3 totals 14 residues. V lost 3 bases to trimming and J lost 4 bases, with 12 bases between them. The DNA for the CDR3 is TGTGCCAGCAGCTTTTTAACAGGGCCCACTGAAGCTTTCTTT. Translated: CASSFLTGPTEAFF. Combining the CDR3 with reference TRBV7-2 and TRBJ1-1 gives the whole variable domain GAGVSQSPSNKVTEKGKDVELRCDPISGHTALYWYRQSLGQGLEFLIYFQGNSAPDKSGLPSDRFSAERTGGSVSTLTIQRTQQEDSAVYLCASSFLTGPTEAFFGQGTRLTVV.

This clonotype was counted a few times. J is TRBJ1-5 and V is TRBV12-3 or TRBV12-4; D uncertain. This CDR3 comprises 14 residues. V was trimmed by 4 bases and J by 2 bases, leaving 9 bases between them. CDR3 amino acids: CASSSRGGNQPQHF. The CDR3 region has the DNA TGTGCCAGCAGTTCTCGAGGTGGCAATCAGCCCCAGCATTTT.

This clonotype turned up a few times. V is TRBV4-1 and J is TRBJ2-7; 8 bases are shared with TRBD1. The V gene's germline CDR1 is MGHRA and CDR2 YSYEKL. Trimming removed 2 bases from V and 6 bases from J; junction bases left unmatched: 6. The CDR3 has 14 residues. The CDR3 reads CASSQTQGAGEQYF. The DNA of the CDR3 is TGCGCCAGCAGCCAAACCCAGGGGGCCGGCGAGCAGTACTTC.

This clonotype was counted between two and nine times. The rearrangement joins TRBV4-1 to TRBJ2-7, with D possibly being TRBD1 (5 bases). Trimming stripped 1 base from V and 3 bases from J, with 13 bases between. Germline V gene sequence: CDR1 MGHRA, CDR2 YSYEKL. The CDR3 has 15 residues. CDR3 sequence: CASSQGWQGSYEQYV. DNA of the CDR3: TGCGCCAGCAGCCAAGGGTGGCAGGGCAGCTACGAGCAGTACGTC.

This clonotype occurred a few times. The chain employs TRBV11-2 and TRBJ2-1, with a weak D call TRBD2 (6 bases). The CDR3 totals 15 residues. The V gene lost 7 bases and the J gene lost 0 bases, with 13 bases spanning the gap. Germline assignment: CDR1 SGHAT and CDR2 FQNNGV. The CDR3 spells CASTRLESSYNEQFF. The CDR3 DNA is TGTGCCAGCACGAGACTAGAGAGCTCCTACAATGAGCAGTTCTTC.

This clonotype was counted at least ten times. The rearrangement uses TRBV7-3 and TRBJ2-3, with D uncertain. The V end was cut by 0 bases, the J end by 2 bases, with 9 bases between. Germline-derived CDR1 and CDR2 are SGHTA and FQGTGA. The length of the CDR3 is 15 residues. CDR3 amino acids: CASSLTGSHTDTQYF. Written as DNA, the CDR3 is TGTGCCAGCAGCTTAACGGGTAGCCACACAGATACGCAGTATTTT. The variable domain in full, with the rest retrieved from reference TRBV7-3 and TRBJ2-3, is GAGVSQTPSNKVTEKGKYVELRCDPISGHTALYWYRQSLGQGPEFLIYFQGTGAADDSGLPNDRFFAVRPEGSVSTLKIQRTERGDSAVYLCASSLTGSHTDTQYFGPGTRLTVL.

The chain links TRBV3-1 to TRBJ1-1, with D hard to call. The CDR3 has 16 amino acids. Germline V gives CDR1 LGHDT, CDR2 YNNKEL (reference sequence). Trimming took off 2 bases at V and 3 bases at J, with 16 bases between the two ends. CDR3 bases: TGTGCCAGCAGCCAACCCACCGTTAGTGCGTACACTGAAGCTTTCTTT. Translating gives CASSQPTVSAYTEAFF.

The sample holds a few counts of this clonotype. This CDR3 is CASSTPGQGYENTIYF. In nucleotides, the CDR3 is TGTGCCAGCAGTACACCGGGACAGGGATACGAAAACACCATATATTTT. The chain links TRBV12-3 or TRBV12-4 to TRBJ1-3; 9 positions match TRBD1. Trimming at V came to 5 bases and at J to 6 bases, leaving 11 bases not matched to a gene. The CDR3 is 16 amino acids.

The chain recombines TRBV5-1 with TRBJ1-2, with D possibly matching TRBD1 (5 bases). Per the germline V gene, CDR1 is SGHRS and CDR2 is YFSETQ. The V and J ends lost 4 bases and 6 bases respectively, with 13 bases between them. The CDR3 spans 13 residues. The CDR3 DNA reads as TGCGCCAGCAGCCTGGGGGGTCGTCATGGCTACACCTTC. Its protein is CASSLGGRHGYTF.

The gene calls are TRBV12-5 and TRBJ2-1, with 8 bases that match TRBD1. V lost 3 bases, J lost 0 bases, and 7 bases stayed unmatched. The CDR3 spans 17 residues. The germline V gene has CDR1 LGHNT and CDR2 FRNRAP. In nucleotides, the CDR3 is TGTGCTAGTGGTTTCCTGCTGGGACAGGACTCCTACAATGAGCAGTTCTTC. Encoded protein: CASGFLLGQDSYNEQFF.

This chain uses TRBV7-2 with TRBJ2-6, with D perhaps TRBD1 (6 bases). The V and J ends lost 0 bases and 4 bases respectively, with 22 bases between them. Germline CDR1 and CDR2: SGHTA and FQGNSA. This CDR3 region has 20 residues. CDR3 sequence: CASSLAHRAGVPKGANVLTF. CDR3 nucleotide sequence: TGTGCCAGCAGCTTAGCGCATCGGGCAGGGGTCCCTAAAGGGGCCAACGTCCTGACTTTC.